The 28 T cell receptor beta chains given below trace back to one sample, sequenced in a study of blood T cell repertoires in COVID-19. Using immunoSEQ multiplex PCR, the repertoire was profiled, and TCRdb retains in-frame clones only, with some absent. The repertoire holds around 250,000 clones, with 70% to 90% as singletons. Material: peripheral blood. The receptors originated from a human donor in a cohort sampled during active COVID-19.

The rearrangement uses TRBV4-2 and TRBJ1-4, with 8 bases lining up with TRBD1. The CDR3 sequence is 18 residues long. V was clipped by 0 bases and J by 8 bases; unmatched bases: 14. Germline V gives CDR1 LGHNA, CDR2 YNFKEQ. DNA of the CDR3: TGTGCCAGCAGCCAAGATCTAGCAAGGACAGGGTTAGGGGAAAAACTGTTTTTT. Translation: CASSQDLARTGLGEKLFF.

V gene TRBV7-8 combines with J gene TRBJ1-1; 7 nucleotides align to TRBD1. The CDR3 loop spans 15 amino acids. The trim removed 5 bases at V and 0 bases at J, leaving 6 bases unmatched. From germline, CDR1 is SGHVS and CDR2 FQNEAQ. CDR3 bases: TGTGCCAGCAGCCCGGGACAGCGAATGAACACTGAAGCTTTCTTT. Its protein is CASSPGQRMNTEAFF.

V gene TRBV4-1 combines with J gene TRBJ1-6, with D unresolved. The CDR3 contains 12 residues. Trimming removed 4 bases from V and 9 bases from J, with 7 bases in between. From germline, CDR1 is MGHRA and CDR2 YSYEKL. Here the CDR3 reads CASSPPGSPLHF. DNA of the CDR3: TGCGCCAGCAGCCCACCGGGTTCACCCCTCCACTTT.

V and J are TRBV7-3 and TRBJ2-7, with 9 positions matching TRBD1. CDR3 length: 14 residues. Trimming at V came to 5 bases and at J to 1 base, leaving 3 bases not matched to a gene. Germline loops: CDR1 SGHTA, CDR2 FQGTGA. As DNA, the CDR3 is TGTGCCAGCAGCCCCGGGACAGGGTCCTACGAGCAGTACTTC. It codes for CASSPGTGSYEQYF.

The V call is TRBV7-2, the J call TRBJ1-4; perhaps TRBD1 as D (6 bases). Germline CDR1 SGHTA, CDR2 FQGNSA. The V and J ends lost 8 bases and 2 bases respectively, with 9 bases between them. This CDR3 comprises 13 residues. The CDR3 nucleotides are TGTGCCAGCTCCAGGGGTACTAATGAAAAACTGTTTTTT. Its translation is CASSRGTNEKLFF.

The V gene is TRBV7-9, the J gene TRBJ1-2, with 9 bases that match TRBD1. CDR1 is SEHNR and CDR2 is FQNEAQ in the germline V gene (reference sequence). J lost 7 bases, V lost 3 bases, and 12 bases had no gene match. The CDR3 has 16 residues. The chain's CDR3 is CASSFPGQGRGTGYTF. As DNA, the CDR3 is TGTGCCAGCAGCTTTCCGGGACAGGGACGGGGAACTGGCTACACCTTC.

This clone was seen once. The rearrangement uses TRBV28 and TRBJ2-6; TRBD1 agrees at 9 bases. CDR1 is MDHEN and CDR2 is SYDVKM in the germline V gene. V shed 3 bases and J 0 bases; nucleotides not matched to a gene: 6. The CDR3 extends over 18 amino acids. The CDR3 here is CASSFPGQGLSGANVLTF. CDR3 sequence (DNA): TGTGCCAGCAGTTTCCCGGGACAGGGCCTCTCTGGGGCCAACGTCCTGACTTTC.

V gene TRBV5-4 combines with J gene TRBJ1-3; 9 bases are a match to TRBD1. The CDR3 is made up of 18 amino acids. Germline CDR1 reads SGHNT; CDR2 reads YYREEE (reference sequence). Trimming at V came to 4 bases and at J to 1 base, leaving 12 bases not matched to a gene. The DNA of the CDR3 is TGTGCCAGCAGCGGCAAATTGACAGGGGGATTGTCTGGAAACACCATATATTTT. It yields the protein CASSGKLTGGLSGNTIYF. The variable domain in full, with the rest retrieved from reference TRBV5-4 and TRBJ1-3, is ETGVTQSPTHLIKTRGQQVTLRCSSQSGHNTVSWYQQALGQGPQFIFQYYREEENGRGNFPPRFSGLQFPNYSSELNVNALELDDSALYLCASSGKLTGGLSGNTIYFGEGSWLTVV.

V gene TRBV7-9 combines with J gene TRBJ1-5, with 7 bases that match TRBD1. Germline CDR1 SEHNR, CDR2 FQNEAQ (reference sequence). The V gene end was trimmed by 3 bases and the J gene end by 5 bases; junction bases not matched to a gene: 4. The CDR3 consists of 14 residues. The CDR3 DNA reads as TGTGCCAGCAGCTTCTCAGGGGGAGATCAGCCCCAGCATTTT. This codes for CASSFSGGDQPQHF.

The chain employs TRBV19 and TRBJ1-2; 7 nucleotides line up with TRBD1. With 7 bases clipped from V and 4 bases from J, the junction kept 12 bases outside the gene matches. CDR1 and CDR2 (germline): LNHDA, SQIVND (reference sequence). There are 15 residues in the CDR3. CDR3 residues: CASTRTGDAGYGYTF. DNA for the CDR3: TGTGCCAGTACCCGAACAGGGGACGCGGGCTATGGCTACACCTTC.

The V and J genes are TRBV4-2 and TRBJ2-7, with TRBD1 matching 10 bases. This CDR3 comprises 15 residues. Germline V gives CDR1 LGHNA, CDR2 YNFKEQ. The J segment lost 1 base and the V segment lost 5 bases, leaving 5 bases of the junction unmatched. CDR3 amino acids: CASSSGTGVSYEQYF. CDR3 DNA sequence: TGTGCCAGCAGCTCCGGGACAGGGGTATCCTACGAGCAGTACTTC.

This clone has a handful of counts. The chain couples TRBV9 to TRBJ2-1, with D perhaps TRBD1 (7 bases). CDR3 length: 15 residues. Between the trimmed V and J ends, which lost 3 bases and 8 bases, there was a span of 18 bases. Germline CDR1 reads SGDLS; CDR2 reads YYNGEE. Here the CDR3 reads CASSASGGQNHEQFF. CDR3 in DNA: TGTGCCAGCAGCGCATCCGGGGGACAGAACCATGAGCAGTTCTTC.

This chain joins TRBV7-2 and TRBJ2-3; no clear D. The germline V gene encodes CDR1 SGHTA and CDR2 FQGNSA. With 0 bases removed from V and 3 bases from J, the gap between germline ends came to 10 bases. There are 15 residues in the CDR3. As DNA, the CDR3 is TGTGCCAGCAGCTTAGCCCGCGTCTATACAGATACGCAGTATTTT. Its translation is CASSLARVYTDTQYF.

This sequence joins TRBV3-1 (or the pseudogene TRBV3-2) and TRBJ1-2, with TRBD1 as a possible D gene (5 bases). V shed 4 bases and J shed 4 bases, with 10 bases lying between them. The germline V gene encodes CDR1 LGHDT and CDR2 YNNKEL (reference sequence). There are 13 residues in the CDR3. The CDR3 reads CASSRGDLYGYTF. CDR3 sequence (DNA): TGTGCCAGCAGCCGGGGGGACCTCTATGGCTACACCTTC.

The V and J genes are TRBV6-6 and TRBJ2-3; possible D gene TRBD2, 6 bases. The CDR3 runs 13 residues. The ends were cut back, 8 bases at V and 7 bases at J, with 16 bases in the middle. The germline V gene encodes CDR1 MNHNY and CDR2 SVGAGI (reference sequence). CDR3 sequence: CASGRRGMNTQYF. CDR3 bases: TGTGCCAGCGGCCGCCGCGGGATGAATACGCAGTATTTT.

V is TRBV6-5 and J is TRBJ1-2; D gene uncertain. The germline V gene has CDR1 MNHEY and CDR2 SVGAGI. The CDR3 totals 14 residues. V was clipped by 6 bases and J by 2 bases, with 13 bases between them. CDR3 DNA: TGTGCCAGCAGCCCACCCGGGTACAACTATGGCTACACCTTC. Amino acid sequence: CASSPPGYNYGYTF.

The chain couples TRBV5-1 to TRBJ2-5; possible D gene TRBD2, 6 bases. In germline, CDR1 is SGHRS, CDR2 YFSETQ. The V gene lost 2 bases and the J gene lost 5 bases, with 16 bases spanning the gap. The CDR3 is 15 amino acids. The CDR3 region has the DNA TGCGCCAGCAGCTTCCGGAGGGATGGTCTGGAGACCCAGTACTTC. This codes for CASSFRRDGLETQYF.

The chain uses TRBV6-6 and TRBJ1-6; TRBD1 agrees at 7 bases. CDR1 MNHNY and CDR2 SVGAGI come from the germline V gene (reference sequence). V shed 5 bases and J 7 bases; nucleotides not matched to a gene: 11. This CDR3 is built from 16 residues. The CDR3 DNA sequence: TGTGCCAGCAGTCGATCAAAAGGGGGCTGGAATTCACCCCTCCACTTT. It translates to CASSRSKGGWNSPLHF.

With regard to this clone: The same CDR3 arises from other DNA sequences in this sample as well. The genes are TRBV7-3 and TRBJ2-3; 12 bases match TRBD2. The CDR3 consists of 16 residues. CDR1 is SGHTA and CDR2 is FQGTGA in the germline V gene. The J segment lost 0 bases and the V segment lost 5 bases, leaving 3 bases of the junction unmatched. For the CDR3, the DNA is TGTGCCAGCAGCGCCGGGACTAGCGGGAGCACAGATACGCAGTATTTT. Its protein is CASSAGTSGSTDTQYF.

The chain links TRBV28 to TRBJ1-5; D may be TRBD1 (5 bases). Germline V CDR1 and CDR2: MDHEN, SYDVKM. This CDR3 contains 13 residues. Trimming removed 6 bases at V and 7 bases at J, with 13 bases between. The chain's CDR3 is CASSLDIRQPQHF. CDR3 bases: TGTGCCAGCAGCCTGGACATCCGGCAGCCCCAGCATTTT.

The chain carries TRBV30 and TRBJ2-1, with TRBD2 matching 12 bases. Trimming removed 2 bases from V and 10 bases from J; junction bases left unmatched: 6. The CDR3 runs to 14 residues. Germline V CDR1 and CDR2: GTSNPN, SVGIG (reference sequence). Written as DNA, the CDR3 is TGTGCCTGGAGTCCGCTAGCGGGGGGGCAGGAGCAGTTCTTC. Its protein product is CAWSPLAGGQEQFF.

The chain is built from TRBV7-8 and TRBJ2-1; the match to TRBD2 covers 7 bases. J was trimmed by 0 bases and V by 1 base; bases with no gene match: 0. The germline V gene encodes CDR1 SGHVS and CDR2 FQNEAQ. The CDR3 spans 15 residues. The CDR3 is CASSLERGSYNEQFF. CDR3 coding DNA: TGTGCCAGCAGCTTAGAGCGGGGCTCCTACAATGAGCAGTTCTTC.

DNA for the CDR3: TGTGCCAGCAGGACAGGGGCCTACGAGCAGTACTTC. This sequence encodes CASRTGAYEQYF. The chain uses TRBV11-2 and TRBJ2-7; 8 bases line up with TRBD1. Germline V CDR1 and CDR2: SGHAT, FQNNGV. The CDR3 runs 12 residues. The V gene end was trimmed by 6 bases and the J gene end by 2 bases; junction bases not matched to a gene: 0.

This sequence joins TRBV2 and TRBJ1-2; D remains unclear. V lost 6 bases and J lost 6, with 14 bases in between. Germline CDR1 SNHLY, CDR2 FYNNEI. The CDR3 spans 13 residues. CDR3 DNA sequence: TGTGCCAGCAGACTTACCGGTTCGGATGGCTACACCTTC. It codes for CASRLTGSDGYTF.

CDR3 amino acids: CASSRDHGQVGYTEAFF. The CDR3 region has the DNA TGTGCCAGCAGCCGCGACCACGGACAGGTTGGATACACTGAAGCTTTCTTT. This chain joins TRBV13 and TRBJ1-1, with 7 bases that match TRBD1. V lost 5 bases, J lost 3 bases, and 15 bases stayed unmatched. The germline gives CDR1 PRHDT, CDR2 FYEKMQ (reference sequence). This CDR3 has 17 amino acids.

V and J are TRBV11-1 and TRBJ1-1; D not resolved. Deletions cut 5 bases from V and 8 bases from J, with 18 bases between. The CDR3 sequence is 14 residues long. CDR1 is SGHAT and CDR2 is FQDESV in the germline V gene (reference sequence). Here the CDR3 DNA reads TGTGCCAGCAGCCTGCTGACTAGTGGATCGGAAGCTTTCTTT. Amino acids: CASSLLTSGSEAFF.

CDR3 sequence (DNA): TGTGCCAGCAGCCAACCAACTAGCGGGGGGTCTGAGCAGTTCTTC. Amino acid sequence: CASSQPTSGGSEQFF. The rearrangement links TRBV3-1 (or the pseudogene TRBV3-2) to TRBJ2-1; 12 bases align to TRBD2. The CDR3 consists of 15 residues. Unmatched junction bases numbered 5, after V lost 2 bases and J lost 9 bases. CDR1 LGHDT and CDR2 YNNKEL come from the germline V gene (reference sequence).

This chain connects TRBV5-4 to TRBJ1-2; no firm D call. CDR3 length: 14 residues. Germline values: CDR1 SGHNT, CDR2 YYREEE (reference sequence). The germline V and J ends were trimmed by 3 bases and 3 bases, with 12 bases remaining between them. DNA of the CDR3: TGTGCCAGCAGCTCACCAAAGGGAGACTATGGCTACACCTTC. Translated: CASSSPKGDYGYTF.